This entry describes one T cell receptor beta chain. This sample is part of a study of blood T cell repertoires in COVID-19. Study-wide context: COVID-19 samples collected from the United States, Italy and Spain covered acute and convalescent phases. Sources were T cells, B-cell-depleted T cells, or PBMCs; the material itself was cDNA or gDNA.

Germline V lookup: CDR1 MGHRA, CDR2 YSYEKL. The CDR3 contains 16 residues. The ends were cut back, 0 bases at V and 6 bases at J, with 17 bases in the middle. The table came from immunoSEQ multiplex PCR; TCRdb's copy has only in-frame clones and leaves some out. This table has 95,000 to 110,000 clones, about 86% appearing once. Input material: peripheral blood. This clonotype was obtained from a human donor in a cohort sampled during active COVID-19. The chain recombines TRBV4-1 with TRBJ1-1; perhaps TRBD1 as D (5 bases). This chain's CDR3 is CASSQDFGWRGSEAFF. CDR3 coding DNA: TGCGCCAGCAGCCAAGATTTTGGGTGGAGGGGATCTGAAGCTTTCTTT.